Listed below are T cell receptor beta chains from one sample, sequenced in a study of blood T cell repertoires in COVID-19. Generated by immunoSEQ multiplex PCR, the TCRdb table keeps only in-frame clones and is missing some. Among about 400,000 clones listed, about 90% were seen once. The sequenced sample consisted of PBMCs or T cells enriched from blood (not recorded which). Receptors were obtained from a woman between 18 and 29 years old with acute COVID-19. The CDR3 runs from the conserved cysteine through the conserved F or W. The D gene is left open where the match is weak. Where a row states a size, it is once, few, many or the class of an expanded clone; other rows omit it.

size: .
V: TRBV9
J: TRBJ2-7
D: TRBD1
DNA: TGTGCCAGCAGCCCGACAGGGTTAAGCTCCTACGAGCAGTACTTC
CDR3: CASSPTGLSSYEQYF

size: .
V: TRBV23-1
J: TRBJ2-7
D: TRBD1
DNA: TGCGCCAGCAGTCGACCGACAGGGGGGTACGAGCAGTACTTC
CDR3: CASSRPTGGYEQYF

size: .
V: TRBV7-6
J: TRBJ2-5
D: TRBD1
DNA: TGTGCCAGCAGCTTAGTGATGGGACAGGGGTGGGAGACCCAGTACTTC
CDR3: CASSLVMGQGWETQYF

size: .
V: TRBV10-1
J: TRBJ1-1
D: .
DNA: TGCGCCAGCAGTCGGTCAGGGAACACTGAAGCTTTCTTT
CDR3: CASSRSGNTEAFF

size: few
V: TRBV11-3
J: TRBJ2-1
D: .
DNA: TGTGCCAGCAGCTTAAATCTAAATAACAATGAGCAGTTCTTC
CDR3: CASSLNLNNNEQFF

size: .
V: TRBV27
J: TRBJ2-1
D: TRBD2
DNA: TGTGCCAGCAGTCCCTCCCGAGCGGGAGGGGACAATGAGCAGTTCTTC
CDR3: CASSPSRAGGDNEQFF

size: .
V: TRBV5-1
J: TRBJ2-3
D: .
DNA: TGCGCCAGCACCTTAGAGGCAGATACGCAGTATTTT
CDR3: CASTLEADTQYF

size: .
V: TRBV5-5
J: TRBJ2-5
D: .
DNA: TGTGCCAGCAGCTTGGGTAGTCTCGTGGAGACCCAGTACTTC
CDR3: CASSLGSLVETQYF

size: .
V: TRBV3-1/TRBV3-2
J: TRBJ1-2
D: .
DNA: TGTGCCAGCAGCCAGATAGCTGACTATGGCTACACCTTC
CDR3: CASSQIADYGYTF

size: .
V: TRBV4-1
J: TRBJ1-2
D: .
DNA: TGCGCCAGCAGCCACTTATCGCGGGGGAGGGACGGCTACACCTTC
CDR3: CASSHLSRGRDGYTF

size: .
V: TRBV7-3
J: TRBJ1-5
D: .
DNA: TGTGCCAGCAGCTGGGAGGGTGGGCAGCCCCAGCATTTT
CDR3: CASSWEGGQPQHF

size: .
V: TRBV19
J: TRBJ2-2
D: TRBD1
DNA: TGTGCCAGTAGAAGACCGGGGACAGCGTTATCCGGGGAGCTGTTTTTT
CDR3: CASRRPGTALSGELFF

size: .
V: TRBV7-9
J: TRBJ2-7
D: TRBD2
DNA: TGTGCCAGCAGCTTACTGAGCGGGAGGGCCAACGAGCAGTACTTC
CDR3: CASSLLSGRANEQYF

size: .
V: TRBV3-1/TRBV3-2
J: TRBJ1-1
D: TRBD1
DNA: TGTGCCAGCTCGGAGGATCAGGGGGCGAACACTGAAGCTTTCTTT
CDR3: CASSEDQGANTEAFF

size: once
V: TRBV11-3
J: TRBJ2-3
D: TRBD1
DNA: TGTGCCAGCAGCGAACAGGGGGCAAGGGGACAGCAGTATTTT
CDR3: CASSEQGARGQQYF

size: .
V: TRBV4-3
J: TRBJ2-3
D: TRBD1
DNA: TGCGCCAGCAGCCAAGGACAGGGAGCCACAGATACGCAGTATTTT
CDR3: CASSQGQGATDTQYF

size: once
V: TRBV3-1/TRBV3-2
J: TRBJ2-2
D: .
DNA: TGTGCCAGCAGCCAAGAAGGAAGGGGAAACACCGGGGAGCTGTTTTTT
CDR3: CASSQEGRGNTGELFF

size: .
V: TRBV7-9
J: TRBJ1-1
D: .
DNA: TGTGCCAGCAGCTTAGACCGGACTGAAGCTTTCTTT
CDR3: CASSLDRTEAFF

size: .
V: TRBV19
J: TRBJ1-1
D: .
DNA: TGTGCCAGTAGTTTTAGGCTGGGAGATATAATGAACACTGAAGCTTTCTTT
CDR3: CASSFRLGDIMNTEAFF

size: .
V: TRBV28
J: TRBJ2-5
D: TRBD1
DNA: TGTGCCAGCAGTCGAGGACAGGGAGAGGAGACCCAGTACTTC
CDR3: CASSRGQGEETQYF

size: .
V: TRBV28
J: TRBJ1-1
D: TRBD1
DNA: TGTGCCAGGGACAGGAGGGCGAACACTGAAGCTTTCTTT
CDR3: CARDRRANTEAFF

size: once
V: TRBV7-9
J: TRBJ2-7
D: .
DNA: TGTGCCAGCAGCCAGGCGGGATACGAGCAGTACTTC
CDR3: CASSQAGYEQYF

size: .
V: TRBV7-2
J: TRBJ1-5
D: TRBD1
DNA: TGTGCCAGCAGCTTCGGGACAGGGAATTATGGGAATCAGCCCCAGCATTTT
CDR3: CASSFGTGNYGNQPQHF

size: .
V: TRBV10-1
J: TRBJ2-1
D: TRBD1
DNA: TGCGCCAGCAGCGATGACCGGGACAGGGCGGGTGAGCAGTTCTTC
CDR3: CASSDDRDRAGEQFF

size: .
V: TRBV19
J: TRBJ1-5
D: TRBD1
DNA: TGTGCCAGTACCACGACAGGGAATGTAAACAATCAGCCCCAGCATTTT
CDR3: CASTTTGNVNNQPQHF

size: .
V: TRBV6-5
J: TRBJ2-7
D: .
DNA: TGTGCCAGCTCCAACTACGAGCAGTACTTC
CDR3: CASSNYEQYF

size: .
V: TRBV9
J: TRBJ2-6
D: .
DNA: TGTGCCAGCAGCAAACCGGGACAATTCTCTGGGGCCAACGTCCTGACTTTC
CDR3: CASSKPGQFSGANVLTF

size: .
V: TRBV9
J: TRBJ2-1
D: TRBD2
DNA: TGTGCCAGCAGCGCCGGGACTAGCGGGAGGAATGAGCAGTTCTTC
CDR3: CASSAGTSGRNEQFF

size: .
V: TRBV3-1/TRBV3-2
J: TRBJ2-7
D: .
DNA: TGTGCCAGCAGCCAAGTATACAGCCCCTACGAGCAGTACTTC
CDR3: CASSQVYSPYEQYF

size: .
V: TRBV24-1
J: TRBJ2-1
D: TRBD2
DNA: TGTGCCACCAGTGACCCCGGGACTAGCAATGAGCAGTTCTTC
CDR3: CATSDPGTSNEQFF

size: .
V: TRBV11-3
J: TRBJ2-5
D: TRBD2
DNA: TGTGCCAGCAGCTTAGCCTTCACTAGCGGGAGCCTCGGCGCACAAGAGACCCAGTACTTC
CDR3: CASSLAFTSGSLGAQETQYF

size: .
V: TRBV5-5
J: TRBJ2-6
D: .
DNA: TGTGCCAGCTCCACCGGGGACTCTCTACGGGCTGGGGCCAACGTCCTGACTTTC
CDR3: CASSTGDSLRAGANVLTF

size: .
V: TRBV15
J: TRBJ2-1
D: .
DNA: TGTGCCACCAGCAGAGATTGGGGAGGGGGCAATGAGCAGTTCTTC
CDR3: CATSRDWGGGNEQFF

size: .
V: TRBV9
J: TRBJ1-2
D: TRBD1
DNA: TGTGCCAGCAGCGGACAGGGCATCTATGGCTACACCTTC
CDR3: CASSGQGIYGYTF

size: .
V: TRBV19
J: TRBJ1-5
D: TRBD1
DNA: TGTGCCAGTAGTATTAATGACAGGGGGTTGGCGCCCCAGCATTTT
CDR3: CASSINDRGLAPQHF

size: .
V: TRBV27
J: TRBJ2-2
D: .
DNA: TGTGCCAGCAGTTTGTCGCGAAGCGGGGAGCTGTTTTTT
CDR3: CASSLSRSGELFF

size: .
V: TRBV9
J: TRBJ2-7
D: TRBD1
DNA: TGTGCCAGCAGCGGGACAGGCGAGTCCTACGAGCAGTACTTC
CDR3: CASSGTGESYEQYF

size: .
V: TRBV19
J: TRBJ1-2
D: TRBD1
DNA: TGTGCCAGTAGTATATCAGACAGGGCTGGCTACACCTTC
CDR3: CASSISDRAGYTF

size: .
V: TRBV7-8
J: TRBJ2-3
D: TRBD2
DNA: TGTGCCAGCAGCCTTACCCAATTTAGCGGGGGGTATAGCACAGATACGCAGTATTTT
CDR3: CASSLTQFSGGYSTDTQYF

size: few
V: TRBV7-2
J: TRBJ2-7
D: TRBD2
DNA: TGTGCCAGCAGCTTTGAAGTAGCGGGATCCTTCAGCTCCTACGAGCAGTACTTC
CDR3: CASSFEVAGSFSSYEQYF

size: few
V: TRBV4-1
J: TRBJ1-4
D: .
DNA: TGCGCCAGCAGCCAAAAACCCGGGACAAATTATGAAAAACTGTTTTTT
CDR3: CASSQKPGTNYEKLFF

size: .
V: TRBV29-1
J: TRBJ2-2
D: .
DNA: TGCAGCGTTGAACCCGCGGACGGGGAGCTGTTTTTT
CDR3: CSVEPADGELFF

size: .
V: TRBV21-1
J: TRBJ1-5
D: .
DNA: TGTGCCGTACCACAGGGGTGGAATCAGCCCCAGCATTTT
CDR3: CAVPQGWNQPQHF

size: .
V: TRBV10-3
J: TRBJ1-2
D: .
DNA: TGTGCCATCAGTGATCCCGCCACGGGGTATGGCTACACCTTC
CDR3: CAISDPATGYGYTF

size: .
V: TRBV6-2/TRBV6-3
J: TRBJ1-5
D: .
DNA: TGTGCCAGCAGCACCCGAGGGGGGGAGAGTCAGCCCCAGCATTTT
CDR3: CASSTRGGESQPQHF

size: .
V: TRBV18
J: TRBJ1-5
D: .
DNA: TGTGCCAGCTCATCAAACAGGGTTAATCAGCCCCAGCATTTT
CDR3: CASSSNRVNQPQHF

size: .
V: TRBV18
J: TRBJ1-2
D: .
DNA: TGTGCCAGCTCCGAGATGTCAGGGAACTATGGCTACACCTTC
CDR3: CASSEMSGNYGYTF

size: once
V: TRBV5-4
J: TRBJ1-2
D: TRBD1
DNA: TGTGCCAGCAGCCTTGCTGTGGGACAGACTTCAGGCTACACCTTC
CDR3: CASSLAVGQTSGYTF

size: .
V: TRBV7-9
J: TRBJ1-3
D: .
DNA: TGTGCCAGCAGCTTCTCTTTGTCCGGTCCTGGAAACACCATATATTTT
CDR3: CASSFSLSGPGNTIYF

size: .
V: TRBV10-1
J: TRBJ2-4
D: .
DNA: TGCGCCAGCAGTGAGCGGGTAGGGCCCCAGGGTAACATTCAGTACTTC
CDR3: CASSERVGPQGNIQYF

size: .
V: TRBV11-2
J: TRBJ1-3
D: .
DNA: TGTGCCAGCAGCTCACAGGGTGGCACTGGAAACACCATATATTTT
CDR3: CASSSQGGTGNTIYF